This T cell receptor beta chain appears in the sequencing data of a study of Ad26.COV2.S vaccination and SARS-CoV-2 variants (dated by TCRdb to 2020 to 2023). Describing the broader study: Donors in the vaccine arm were drawn from COV1001, a multicentre, randomized, double-blind, placebo-controlled phase I-IIa trial testing Ad26.COV2.S in healthy adults. Sequencing of the TCRbeta repertoire served to evaluate the specificity and breadth of SARS-CoV-2-reactive T cell receptors following Ad26.COV2.S vaccination. Ad26.COV2.S was administered intramuscularly at 5 x 10^10 or 1 x 10^11 viral particles, either as a single shot or as two shots given 56 days apart. Trial participants were randomized into five groups of five: low-dose or high-dose Ad26.COV2.S given once or twice, or placebo on both occasions. The TCR-sequenced set comprised approximately 30 samples: some 20 Ad26.COV2.S vaccine recipients, 5 placebo recipients and 8 SARS-CoV-2 convalescent individuals. Investigators remained blinded to trial group allocation during experiments and outcome assessment.

Paper-wide results and their limitations: According to the authors, total T cell responses may have been underestimated by the TCR breadth and depth analyses. Vaccine and placebo recipients had similar non-spike TCR breadth, a finding consistent with the vaccine containing only spike. The study was not powered for comparison of responses between vaccine doses or regimens. After vaccination, spike-specific CD8+ and CD4+ T cell responses were reported to show substantial breadth. Spike-specific TCR breadth was higher in Ad26.COV2.S recipients than in placebo recipients (P = 0.0014).

The trim is 7 bases for V and 3 bases for J, with a gap of 11 bases between the germline ends. The CDR3, cysteine through phenylalanine, is 13 amino acids long. The entry retains the CDR3 DNA only, 39 bases that are in frame from base 1. The immunoSEQ Assay was the method used to sequence TCRbeta CDR3 regions. After extraction, genomic DNA underwent amplification by bias-controlled multiplex PCR, followed by high-throughput sequencing. The authors processed their data as follows. Collapsing and filtering of sequences were performed to quantify the absolute abundance of each unique TCRbeta CDR3 region. T cell fraction was estimated by normalizing TCRbeta template counts to usable DNA, with usable DNA measured through amplification of reference genes found in all nucleated cells. Repertoire TCRs were annotated as SARS-CoV-2-specific by exact matching of V gene, CDR3 amino acid sequence and J gene to a known reactive TCR set. The reference SARS-CoV-2 TCR set came from MIRA and was filtered for enrichment in COVID-19-positive ImmuneCODE repertoires, removing public or cross-reactive TCRs. Based on the MIRA antigens, annotated TCRs were further analysed at the level of specific ORF or position within ORF. Depth was the summed frequency of annotated unique rearrangements, while breadth was defined as annotated unique rearrangements over total unique productive rearrangements. Group comparisons of TCR breadth used two-sided Wilcoxon rank-sum tests. What TCRdb holds here is the immuneACCESS table cut down to in-frame rearrangements. Part of the clones is not present; checked against another copy, under half of the missing clones reflect an unresolved V gene, and the others are unexplained. V, J and clone size derive from that table, while D and trimming were established from the DNA sequence. For this sample there are about 420,000 clones; 70% to 90% appear just once. The ten largest make up around 3.6% of the sample.

The meaning of the sample's treatment or condition label: some 19 received Ad26.COV2.S at low or high dose, single or two shots; about 5 received placebo; per-sample allocation not given. For vaccine and placebo recipients, repertoires were sequenced using samples collected on day 63 after the first injection. Cohort 1b enrolled about two dozen adults aged 18-55 years at a single site in Boston, USA, between 29 July and 7 August 2020. As a vaccine, Ad26.COV2.S was a replication-incompetent adenovirus type 26 vector that expressed a prefusion-stabilized SARS-CoV-2 spike protein derived from the original Wuhan strain. Comment on this clone: The clone's antigen remains unknown. Per-nucleotide qualities are absent, and no much larger clonotype sits a single base away.

This chain joins TRBV12-3 or TRBV12-4 to TRBJ2-3, with no confidently assigned D gene. The starting material was peripheral blood, obtained in a trial of Ad26.COV2.S vaccine versus placebo. The clonotype was recovered from a person between 18 and 65 years old who received the Ad26.COV2.S COVID-19 vaccine or a placebo. The CDR3 loop reads CASTKPPTDTQYF. The DNA reads as follows: TGTGCCAGCACCAAACCCCCAACAGATACGCAGTATTTT.